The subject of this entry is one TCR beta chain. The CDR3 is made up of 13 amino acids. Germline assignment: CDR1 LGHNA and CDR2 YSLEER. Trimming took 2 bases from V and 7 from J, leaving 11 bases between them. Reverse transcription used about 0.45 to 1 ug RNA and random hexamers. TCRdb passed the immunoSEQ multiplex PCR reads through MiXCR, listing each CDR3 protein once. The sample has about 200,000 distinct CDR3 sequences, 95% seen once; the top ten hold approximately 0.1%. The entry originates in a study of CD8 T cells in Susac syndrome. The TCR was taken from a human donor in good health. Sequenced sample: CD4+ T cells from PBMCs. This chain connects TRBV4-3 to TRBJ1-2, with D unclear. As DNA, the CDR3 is TGCGCCAGCAGCCAACCGGGCCTAACTGGCTACACCTTC. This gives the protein CASSQPGLTGYTF.